Reported below is one T cell receptor beta chain. Its antigen is unknown. Qualities for individual bases were not recorded, and no much larger clone is one base off. The data derive from a study of blood T cell repertoires in COVID-19 (dated by TCRdb to 2020 to 2022). With respect to the entire study: The collaborator samples originated in the United States, Italy and Spain and spanned the acute and convalescent phases of COVID-19. The sample metadata nearly always contained a de-identified subject ID, COVID-19 status, age in years and sex. The material from the prospective study consisted of cDNA or gDNA derived from T cells, B-cell-depleted T cells, or PBMCs. Samples came from the ongoing ImmuneRACE study (first 160 participants) plus 1,254 subjects from 6 global collaborators. The repertoires were made available in a free public database intended to serve as a resource for research on the immune response to SARS-CoV-2. The dataset comprised deeply sampled blood TCRbeta repertoires from subjects exposed to, actively infected with, or recovered from COVID-19. Where available, HLA class I and class II types were taken from metadata supplied by the sample provider and were not determined by assay-based typing. The full study reports these points: Clinical and demographic metadata were provided uncurated, with the amount varying by source and participant.

Deletion took 4 bases off V and 10 bases off J, with a span of 16 bases between the germline ends. From its cysteine to its phenylalanine, the CDR3 spans 12 amino acids. Of all the DNA, just the CDR3 is kept, 36 bases in frame from base 1. The germline V gene encodes CDR1 SQVTM and CDR2 ANQGSEA. TCRbeta CDR3 regions were amplified from genomic DNA using the immunoSEQ Assay, a bias-controlled multiplex PCR. In the paper's pipeline: Nucleated cell counts per sample were estimated from amplification of reference gene primers within the assay. To quantify the absolute abundance of each unique TCRbeta CDR3 rearrangement, sequence reads were collapsed and filtered. For each sample, productive Simpson clonality was calculated as the square root of Simpson's diversity index across productive rearrangements. TCRdb obtained this table from immuneACCESS and retained in-frame rearrangements with V and J assigned. These tables miss some clones; where compared with another copy, unresolved V genes account for less than half of the shortfall, and the remainder is unexplained. The DNA was the basis for D and trimming; V, J and clone size are from that table. The sample profile shows 150,000 or so clones; over 80% of them were found once. The ten biggest clones cover about 4.6% of the sample.

In the prospective study, participants were about 18 to 89 years old, resided in fewer than 25 geographic areas of the United States, and were enrolled through a virtual design. To assign participants to cohorts, the prospective study relied on clinical history that participants themselves reported in a screening survey and a study questionnaire. Recovered participants in ImmuneRACE Cohort 3 were defined by two consecutive negative NP/OP PCR tests, clearance by a healthcare professional, or resolution of symptoms. In the prospective study, mobile phlebotomists collected whole blood, serum and a nasopharyngeal or oropharyngeal swab from each participant. Participants in the prospective study had the option to provide additional blood draws and questionnaires over a 2-month period. Before DNA extraction, prospective study blood samples were shipped either frozen or at room temperature.

The TCR comes from a woman aged 45-59 years who had recovered from COVID-19. Sequencing was carried out using PBMCs or T cells enriched from blood (not recorded which). The V gene is TRBV29-1 and the J gene is TRBJ1-1; TRBD1 is a possible D gene, resting on 5 matching bases. The DNA sequence is given as TGCAGCGTTGCTCCCTCTCCGGGGGGAGCTTTCTTT. It codes for CSVAPSPGGAFF. Reference TRBV29-1 and TRBJ1-1 genes cover what lies past the CDR3, so the full variable domain is SAVISQKPSRDICQRGTSLTIQCQVDSQVTMMFWYRQQPGQSLTLIATANQGSEATYESGFVIDKFPISRPNLTFSTLTVSNMSPEDSSIYLCSVAPSPGGAFFGQGTRLTVV.